Following are 17 T cell receptor beta chains from one sample sequenced in a study of tumor and adjacent non-tumor tissue in lung cancer. No cell sorting was done before RNA was extracted from the tissue. More than 3 cm separated this lung sample from the edge of the tumor. Three rounds of nested PCR, following a modified ARM-PCR protocol, produced the TCRbeta library. TCRdb analysed the multiplex PCR reads with MiXCR anew, one entry per CDR3 protein. The sample lists about 110,000 distinct CDR3 sequences, about 65% seen once, with roughly 20% in the top ten. The specimen was distant non-tumor lung tissue. The receptors come from a man between 60 and 75 years old with non-small cell lung cancer.

This clonotype was found a few times. A much larger clone sits a single nucleotide away, making a read error possible. The chain recombines TRBV6-1 with TRBJ1-5; unclear D gene. Germline CDR1 reads MNHNS; CDR2 reads SASEGT. This CDR3 has 14 residues. For the CDR3, the DNA is TGTGCCAGCAGGCGAGGCGATCGCAATCAGTCCCAGCATTTT. The encoded protein is CASRRGDRNQSQHF.

A few counts support this clonotype. Sequence at one end of the junction differs from germline and may be a read error. The chain employs TRBV4-3 and TRBJ2-3; 7 nucleotides agree with TRBD2. The CDR3 is made up of 15 amino acids. The germline gives CDR1 LGHNA, CDR2 YSLEER. The CDR3 region is CVSSLEGGPVDTQYF. The CDR3 DNA reads TGCGTCAGCAGCCTCGAGGGAGGGCCGGTAGATACGCAGTATTTC.

Comment on this clonotype: With a much larger clone just one base away, this may be a read error. The rearrangement links TRBV10-3 to TRBJ2-2; D is perhaps TRBD1 (5 bases). The CDR3 is 15 amino acids. Germline V gives CDR1 ENHRY, CDR2 SYGVKD. The DNA of the CDR3 is TGTGCCATCAGTGTTACAGGATTGAACACCGCGGAGCTGTTTTTT. Translated: CAISVTGLNTAELFF.

As for this clonotype: This sequence may be a read error, since a much larger clone differs from it by one base. The V and J genes are TRBV5-1 and TRBJ2-5; no firm D call. Germline lookup yields CDR1 SGHRS and CDR2 YFSETQ. This CDR3 is built from 15 residues. The CDR3 loop reads CASSLEEETKENQYF. DNA of the CDR3: TGCGCCAGCAGCTTGGAGGAAGAAACGAAAGAGAACCAGTACTTC.

About this clonotype itself: The junction does not match germline at one end; this may be a read error. This rearrangement joins TRBV6-2 or TRBV6-3 to TRBJ1-2; TRBD1 agrees at 7 bases. This CDR3 contains 15 residues. The germline V gene has CDR1 MNHEY and CDR2 SVGEGT. The CDR3 DNA sequence: TGTGCCAACAGTACCCCCGACAGGGCCTCTCTTGGCTACACCTTC. This sequence encodes CANSTPDRASLGYTF.

For this clonotype: The CDR3 carries no conserved terminal phenylalanine or tryptophan, so it likely arises from a read error. This chain joins TRBV6-2 or TRBV6-3 and TRBJ2-1; D gene uncertain. CDR3 size: 16 residues. V was pared by 3 bases and J by 7 bases, with 19 bases between. Germline CDR1 MNHEY, CDR2 SVGEGT. In nucleotides, the CDR3 is TGTGCCAGCAGTTATCCCCAAGGTTCCCCCGGGAATGAGCAGTTCCTC. Amino acids: CASSYPQGSPGNEQFL.

Concerning this clonotype itself: With a much larger clone just one base away, this may be a read error. The CDR3 carries no conserved terminal phenylalanine or tryptophan, so it likely arises from a read error. This chain connects TRBV11-2 to TRBJ2-4; 14 positions match TRBD2. The CDR3 consists of 17 residues. V dropped 4 bases and J dropped 8; count of bases not matched to a gene: 10. The V gene's germline CDR1 is SGHAT and CDR2 FQNNGV. CDR3 nucleotide sequence: TGTGCCAGCAGCTCTGAGACTAGCGGGAGGGCTTTTGACATTCAGTACCTC. Translated: CASSSETSGRAFDIQYL.

With regard to this clonotype: The junction departs from the called germline gene at one end, perhaps through a read error. The rearrangement uses TRBV11-1 and TRBJ1-1; D ambiguous. CDR1 and CDR2 from the germline V gene are SGHAT and FQDESV (reference sequence). The CDR3 covers 14 residues. This chain's CDR3 is CARGLLAGETEAYF. CDR3 nucleotide sequence: TGTGCCCGCGGCTTATTGGCGGGCGAGACTGAAGCTTACTTT.

For this clonotype: A read error may account for a junction end that differs from germline. The chain is built from TRBV6-2 or TRBV6-3 and TRBJ2-6; TRBD2 matches at 10 bases. Germline V gene data show CDR1 as MNHEY and CDR2 as SVGEGT. This CDR3 has 20 amino acids. The CDR3 sequence: CASSYPSGRAPLSVAKVLTF. In DNA form, the CDR3 reads TGTGCCAGCAGTTACCCGAGCGGGAGGGCCCCCCTCTCTGTGGCCAAGGTCCTGACTTTC.

This clonotype was seen at least ten times. CDR3: CASSILKGASTDTQYF. DNA for the CDR3: TGTGCCAGCAGTATCCTAAAGGGGGCTAGCACAGATACGCAGTATTTT. The gene calls are TRBV28 and TRBJ2-3; 7 positions match TRBD1. Germline loops: CDR1 MDHEN, CDR2 SYDVKM. The CDR3 runs 16 residues. The junction had 8 bases not matched to a gene; V was cut back by 5 bases and J by 0 bases. Drawing the rest from reference TRBV28 and TRBJ2-3, the complete variable domain is DVKVTQSSRYLVKRTGEKVFLECVQDMDHENMFWYRQDPGLGLRLIYFSYDVKMKEKGDIPEGYSVSREKKERFSLILESASTNQTSMYLCASSILKGASTDTQYFGPGTRLTVL.

The rearrangement links TRBV6-6 to TRBJ2-7, with D unclear. Germline values: CDR1 MNHNY, CDR2 SVGAGI (reference sequence). Trimming took off 9 bases at V and 12 bases at J, with 18 bases between the two ends. The CDR3 loop spans 11 amino acids. The CDR3 loop reads CASQDGYEWYF. The CDR3 region has the DNA TGTGCCAGTCAGGACGGATACGAGTGGTACTTC.

V is TRBV29-1 and J is TRBJ2-2, with D uncertain. Germline V lookup: CDR1 SQVTM, CDR2 ANQGSEA. This CDR3 is 14 amino acids long. Trimming shortened V by 4 bases and J by 2 bases, and 11 bases separated the two germline ends. For the CDR3, the DNA is TGCAGCGTTGGTGCAGGCGCTAACACCGGGGAGCTGTTTTTT. The encoded protein is CSVGAGANTGELFF.

The V gene is TRBV12-3 or TRBV12-4, the J gene TRBJ2-3; the D gene is possibly TRBD1 (5 bases). Between the trimmed V and J ends, which lost 6 bases and 12 bases, there was a span of 16 bases. The CDR3 spans 12 residues. The CDR3 DNA follows: TGTGCCAGCAGCGAAACGACAGATATACAGTATTTT. It translates to CASSETTDIQYF.

Turning to this clonotype: One end of the junction does not line up with germline, which may come from a read error. The CDR3, as DNA: TGTGCCAACAGCTTCGGGACAGCGCGCCGGGAGACCAAGTACTTC. Amino acids: CANSFGTARRETKYF. The rearrangement links TRBV11-3 to TRBJ2-5; possibly TRBD1 for D (7 bases). The CDR3 runs to 15 residues. The germline V gene has CDR1 SGHNT and CDR2 YENEEA.

On this clonotype itself: Its ends do not fully match the called genes, so a read error is possible. The chain joins TRBV20-1 to TRBJ2-7; weak D call: TRBD2 (6 bases). The CDR3 totals 15 residues. CDR1 and CDR2 (germline): DFQATT, SNEGSKA (reference sequence). CDR3 nucleotide sequence: TGCAGTGCCATTTTAGCGGTTAAGTCCCACTACGAGCAGTGCTTC. It is translated as CSAILAVKSHYEQCF.

This clonotype was detected ten times or more. The chain joins TRBV28 to TRBJ2-1, with D uncertain. In germline, CDR1 is MDHEN, CDR2 SYDVKM. This CDR3 comprises 12 residues. The V and J ends lost 1 base and 8 bases respectively, with 6 bases between them. CDR3 sequence (DNA): TGTGCCAGCAGTTTATCCAAATATGAGCAGTTCTTC. It translates to CASSLSKYEQFF.

This clonotype has a count of ten or more. The chain employs TRBV7-9 and TRBJ2-7; 7 bases map to TRBD2. This CDR3 has 13 amino acids. Germline CDR1 SEHNR, CDR2 FQNEAQ (reference sequence). Trimming took 5 bases from V and 2 from J; bases not matched to a gene: 3. CDR3 sequence (DNA): TGTGCCAGCAGCCAGCGGGGAGCCTACGAGCAGTACTTC. Translation gives CASSQRGAYEQYF.